The entry below gives a single T cell receptor beta chain sequence along with its context. Its antigen remains unknown. This specimen belongs to a study of shared clonotypes between healthy human individuals. At a deep level, the assay was run. It was on ten immunoSEQ deep assay plates that unsorted PBMC DNA was sequenced. Assay: immunoSEQ multiplex PCR; the TCRdb copy retains only in-frame clones and omits some. The data contain 450,000 to 550,000 clones, roughly 78% of them singletons. Unsorted material relied on about 90 million PBMCs as the source of genomic DNA. Trimming cost V 5 bases and J 0 bases, with 12 bases left between them. CDR1 is SGHNT and CDR2 is YYREEE in the germline V gene (reference sequence). The CDR3 is made up of 15 amino acids. Regarding the study as a whole: Blood was the sole source, and tissue repertoires probably differ.

The TCR comes from a woman aged 40 to 50 in good health. Some clones in this sample may be carry-over from other donors' samples. This rearrangement joins TRBV5-4 to TRBJ2-1, with D unclear. Source material: PBMCs. CDR3 residues: CASREDTSSYNEQFF. In DNA, the CDR3 is TGTGCCAGCAGAGAAGACACGAGCTCCTACAATGAGCAGTTCTTC.